The clone carrying this TCR beta chain has just a few counts. This sample is drawn from a study of blood T cells in healthy people across ages. For the second PCR, which ran for about 7 to 11 cycles, a sample-barcoded 5' primer and a J-beta primer mix were used. TCRdb used MiXCR to reprocess the 5' RACE reads, holding one entry per CDR3 protein. The data show about 640,000 distinct CDR3 sequences, under 65% seen once. CDR3 size: 14 residues. Per germline, CDR1 MGHRA and CDR2 YSYEKL. Trimming stripped 1 base from V and 5 bases from J, with 9 bases between. This receptor was taken from a man aged 60 to 69 in good health. The chain is built from TRBV4-1 and TRBJ2-1; possibly TRBD2 for D (6 bases). Sequencing was carried out using blood. Here the CDR3 DNA reads TGCGCCAGCAGCCAAGTGGGACTGCACAATGAGCAGTTCTTC. Protein sequence: CASSQVGLHNEQFF.